One and the same sample provided the 24 T cell receptor beta chains below, sequenced in a study of blood T cells in healthy people across ages. PCR was performed a second time for about 7 to 12 cycles using a sample-barcoded 5' primer and a J-beta primer mix. TCRdb recomputed calls from the 5' RACE reads with MiXCR, one row per CDR3 protein. This sample has roughly 730,000 distinct CDR3 sequences, with approximately 53% found just once. Sequenced: blood. The receptors shown here come from a man aged 35 to 55 in good health.

The chain employs TRBV5-1 and TRBJ2-7; D ambiguous. This CDR3 is 14 amino acids long. Germline lookup yields CDR1 SGHRS and CDR2 YFSETQ. V was clipped by 0 bases and J by 3 bases, with 10 bases between them. DNA for the CDR3: TGCGCCAGCAGCTTGGAAGGTTTGATCTACGAGCAGTACTTC. Translating gives CASSLEGLIYEQYF.

The V and J genes are TRBV28 and TRBJ2-7, with D possibly matching TRBD1 (6 bases). Gene TRBJ2-5 matches the end of the DNA better, so the J call may be wrong. The CDR3 is 14 amino acids. CDR1 is MDHEN, CDR2 SYDVKM, per germline. The CDR3 reads CASRKRQARETQYF. Written as DNA, the CDR3 is TGTGCCAGCAGGAAAAGACAGGCCCGCGAGACCCAGTACTTC.

This clonotype was observed a handful of times. This chain joins TRBV7-2 and TRBJ2-5, with 12 bases lining up with TRBD1. The ends lost 5 bases at V and 4 bases at J; junction bases unmatched: 5. Germline CDR1 reads SGHTA; CDR2 reads FQGNSA. This CDR3 has 15 residues. CDR3 DNA sequence: TGTGCCAGCAGCCGGGACAGGGGGCGCGTAGAGACCCAGTACTTC. Residues: CASSRDRGRVETQYF.

This chain connects TRBV6-6 to TRBJ2-7; D may match TRBD1 or TRBD2 (5 bases each). Trimming took off 5 bases at V and 12 bases at J, with 14 bases between the two ends. CDR3 size: 11 residues. Germline V gene data show CDR1 as MNHNY and CDR2 as SVGAGI (reference sequence). For the CDR3, the DNA is TGTGCCAGCAGTGGGGGTATAGATGCGTACTTC. Protein: CASSGGIDAYF.

This clonotype was picked up a small number of times. The chain uses TRBV28 and TRBJ2-7; 11 nucleotides agree with TRBD1. From germline, CDR1 is MDHEN and CDR2 SYDVKM. Unmatched junction bases numbered 12, after V lost 6 bases and J lost 5 bases. The CDR3 consists of 16 residues. Here the CDR3 reads CASRAPGQGGIDEQYF. The CDR3 bases are TGTGCCAGCAGAGCACCGGGACAGGGGGGAATCGACGAGCAGTACTTC.

The chain recombines TRBV29-1 with TRBJ1-2; 7 nucleotides align to TRBD1. CDR1 is SQVTM and CDR2 is ANQGSEA in the germline V gene. Germline trimming cut 3 bases from V and 1 base from J; bases unmatched to any gene: 11. CDR3 length: 16 residues. This chain's CDR3 is CSVEGIDRDLNYGYTF. In nucleotides, the CDR3 is TGCAGCGTTGAGGGGATCGACAGGGATCTTAACTATGGCTACACCTTC.

The chain carries TRBV7-9 and TRBJ2-6, with TRBD2 as a possible D gene (5 bases). CDR1 is SEHNR and CDR2 is FQNEAQ in the germline V gene (reference sequence). Trimming pared 5 bases from V and 6 bases from J, leaving 17 bases between. This CDR3 comprises 16 residues. The CDR3 DNA reads as TGTGCCAGCAGCATAATCACGGGGTTAACGGCCAACGTCCTGACTTTC. Amino acid sequence: CASSIITGLTANVLTF.

CDR3 residues: CASRHTRDGTQYF. CDR3 sequence (DNA): TGTGCCAGCAGGCATACCCGGGACGGGACGCAGTATTTT. The rearrangement links TRBV12-3 or TRBV12-4 to TRBJ2-3; D possibly matches TRBD1 or TRBD2 (5 bases each). Trimming stripped 6 bases from V and 9 bases from J, with 16 bases between. The CDR3 consists of 13 residues.

This clonotype has more than one count but fewer than ten. The chain has TRBV11-2 and TRBJ2-3, with 7 positions matching TRBD2. The V segment lost 5 bases and the J segment 4 bases; nucleotides outside the gene matches: 9. In germline, CDR1 is SGHAT, CDR2 FQNNGV. CDR3 length equals 15 residues. The CDR3 sequence is CASSPRGERADTQYF. The CDR3 coding sequence is TGTGCCAGCAGCCCTCGGGGGGAGCGGGCAGATACGCAGTATTTT.

This chain joins TRBV28 and TRBJ1-2, with D unresolved. CDR1 and CDR2 from the germline V gene are MDHEN and SYDVKM. V dropped 5 bases and J dropped 4 bases, with 11 bases sitting between them. This CDR3 comprises 13 residues. The CDR3 protein is CASSPILFYGYTF. The CDR3 DNA is TGTGCCAGCAGTCCTATCCTATTCTATGGCTACACCTTC.

The chain carries TRBV12-3 or TRBV12-4 and TRBJ1-5, with TRBD1 identical over 9 bases. V was clipped by 6 bases and J by 6 bases; unmatched bases: 9. The CDR3 has 15 amino acids. CDR3 coding DNA: TGTGCCAGCAGCGGGGGACAGGGAAGGGGTCAGCCCCAGCATTTT. Its protein product is CASSGGQGRGQPQHF.

The V gene is TRBV27, the J gene TRBJ1-4, with a weak D call TRBD1 (5 bases). The V and J ends lost 6 bases and 1 base respectively, with 18 bases between them. The CDR3 loop spans 17 amino acids. CDR1 and CDR2 from the germline V gene are MNHEY and SMNVEV (reference sequence). Written as DNA, the CDR3 is TGTGCCAGCAGATGGGGACGCGTCCGGGGAACTAATGAAAAACTGTTTTTT. The encoded protein is CASRWGRVRGTNEKLFF. The entire variable domain, with the rest obtained from reference TRBV27 and TRBJ1-4, is as follows: EAQVTQNPRYLITVTGKKLTVTCSQNMNHEYMSWYRQDPGLGLRQIYYSMNVEVTDKGDVPEGYKVSRKEKRNFPLILESPSPNQTSLYFCASRWGRVRGTNEKLFFGSGTQLSVL.

This clonotype has just a few counts. The V call is TRBV7-9, the J call TRBJ2-5; possibly TRBD1 or TRBD2 for D (6 bases each). The CDR3 runs 14 residues. Trimming cost V 5 bases and J 11 bases, with 21 bases left between them. Germline CDR1 reads SEHNR; CDR2 reads FQNEAQ (reference sequence). The CDR3 DNA follows: TGTGCCAGCAGCCGGACTCCCGGGGGCGAAAGGCAGTACTTC. It codes for CASSRTPGGERQYF.

The chain employs TRBV6-5 and TRBJ2-7, with D unclear. Trimming took 0 bases from V and 4 from J, leaving 13 bases between them. Per the germline V gene, CDR1 is MNHEY and CDR2 is SVGAGI. The CDR3 is 15 amino acids. CDR3 DNA sequence: TGTGCCAGCAGTTACTCGATCCCTCAACGGTACGAGCAGTACTTC. It encodes CASSYSIPQRYEQYF.

The V gene is TRBV7-2, the J gene TRBJ2-5; either TRBD1 or TRBD2 may supply D (5 bases each). The V gene lost 2 bases and the J gene lost 11 bases, with 15 bases spanning the gap. This CDR3 region has 13 residues. Germline assignment: CDR1 SGHTA and CDR2 FQGNSA. The DNA of the CDR3 is TGTGCCAGCAGCTTAAGTTGGATCAGGGAGCAGTACTTC. Amino acids: CASSLSWIREQYF.

The chain links TRBV6-2 or TRBV6-3 to TRBJ2-3; D might be TRBD1 (6 bases). V lost 6 bases, J lost 2 bases, and 15 bases lay in between. This CDR3 region has 15 residues. The germline gives CDR1 MNHEY, CDR2 SVGEGT. The CDR3 sequence: CASRRQTGLTDTQYF. The DNA of the CDR3 is TGTGCCAGCAGGAGACAGACAGGCCTCACAGATACGCAGTATTTT.

This clonotype was counted only a few times. This rearrangement joins TRBV4-3 to TRBJ2-5, with D perhaps matching TRBD2 (5 bases). V was cut by 0 bases and J by 4 bases, with 12 bases left in between. The CDR3 has 15 residues. In germline, CDR1 is LGHNA, CDR2 YSLEER. The CDR3 DNA reads TGCGCCAGCAGCCAAGATTTCCCGGCGGGAGAGACCCAGTACTTC. This encodes CASSQDFPAGETQYF.

V is TRBV4-2 and J is TRBJ2-3; D ambiguous. Germline CDR1 is LGHNA and CDR2 is YNFKEQ. The V gene lost 2 bases and the J gene lost 2 bases, with 5 bases spanning the gap. This CDR3 contains 13 residues. This CDR3 reads CASSQSSTDTQYF. In DNA, the CDR3 is TGTGCCAGCAGCCAATCTTCCACAGATACGCAGTATTTT.

This clonotype has just a few counts. At one of its ends the junction is not consistent with the germline gene, which may arise from a read error. The CDR3 here is CASSVSSFYEQYF. The CDR3 DNA is TGTGCCAGCAGTGTATCTTCATTCTACGAGCAGTACTTC. The gene calls are TRBV27 and TRBJ2-4; D is undetermined. The DNA matches TRBJ2-7 better at its end, which makes the J call doubtful. CDR1 and CDR2 from the germline V gene are MNHEY and SMNVEV (reference sequence). The CDR3 is 13 residues long.

Only a few counts were recorded for this clonotype. This rearrangement joins TRBV24-1 to TRBJ2-1, with no clear D. CDR1 and CDR2 (germline): KGHDR, SFDVKD. CDR3 length equals 17 residues. V shed 1 base and J shed 7 bases, with 19 bases lying between them. The CDR3: CATSDFGSGVRGNEQFF. CDR3 DNA: TGTGCCACCAGTGATTTTGGTTCTGGTGTACGTGGGAATGAGCAGTTCTTC.

The V gene is TRBV5-1, the J gene TRBJ2-5; the D call may be TRBD1 or TRBD2 (5 bases each). V was clipped by 0 bases and J by 3 bases, with 12 bases between them. Germline values: CDR1 SGHRS, CDR2 YFSETQ. The CDR3 covers 15 residues. CDR3 coding DNA: TGCGCCAGCAGCTTGGTATGGGGGTCCGAAGAGACCCAGTACTTC. Residues: CASSLVWGSEETQYF.

The V and J genes are TRBV7-2 and TRBJ1-1, with D unclear. This CDR3 comprises 15 residues. Germline V gene lookup returns CDR1 SGHTA and CDR2 FQGNSA. Trimming removed 5 bases at V and 5 bases at J, with 18 bases between. Written as DNA, the CDR3 is TGTGCCAGCAGCCCCCCGGGCCTCGTGGGGACTGAAGCTTTCTTT. Encoded protein: CASSPPGLVGTEAFF.

The chain recombines TRBV6-2 or TRBV6-3 with TRBJ2-4; either TRBD1 or TRBD2 may supply D (5 bases each). The better agreement between TRBJ2-7 and the DNA end casts doubt on the J call. The CDR3 consists of 15 residues. The germline V gene has CDR1 MNHEY and CDR2 SVGEGT. The CDR3 DNA is TGTGCCAGCAGTTACGGATCGGGGCAGGGCTACGAGCAGTACTTC. Protein sequence: CASSYGSGQGYEQYF.

This clonotype was detected once. This chain links TRBV6-5 with TRBJ1-1; D is ambiguous. V gave up 8 bases and J gave up 0 bases, with 16 bases separating them. Looked up from germline, CDR1 is MNHEY and CDR2 is SVGAGI. There are 15 residues in the CDR3. Written as DNA, the CDR3 is TGTGCCAGCTCAACGTGGAGGACCCTGAACACTGAAGCTTTCTTT. Amino acids: CASSTWRTLNTEAFF.